A single sample gave rise to the 22 T cell receptor beta chains below, sequenced in a study of blood T cells in healthy people across ages. The authors ran a second PCR of 7 to 11 cycles using a sample-barcoded 5' primer and a J-beta primer mix. TCRdb used MiXCR to reprocess the 5' RACE reads, holding one entry per CDR3 protein. This table holds 1.5 million to 1.8 million distinct CDR3 sequences, under 55% found once. The sequenced sample was blood. These receptors were obtained from a woman younger than 35 in good health.

The chain uses TRBV12-3 or TRBV12-4 and TRBJ1-1; TRBD1 matches at 7 bases. J gave up 4 bases and V 5 bases, and 7 bases lay outside the gene matches. The CDR3 has 14 amino acids. CDR3 in amino acids: CASSPPRGGTEAFF. The CDR3 DNA sequence: TGTGCCAGCAGTCCCCCCAGGGGGGGCACTGAAGCTTTCTTT.

The V call is TRBV6-5, the J call TRBJ2-1, with 8 positions matching TRBD1. Germline trimming cut 1 base from V and 3 bases from J; bases unmatched to any gene: 5. CDR1 MNHEY and CDR2 SVGAGI come from the germline V gene. The CDR3 consists of 16 residues. CDR3 loop: CASSYFPGGVYNEQFF. DNA for the CDR3: TGTGCCAGCAGTTACTTTCCAGGGGGCGTCTACAATGAGCAGTTCTTC.

The V gene is TRBV3-1, the J gene TRBJ2-4; D tentatively fits TRBD1 or TRBD2 (5 bases each). In germline, CDR1 is LGHDT, CDR2 YNNKEL (reference sequence). The V gene lost 2 bases and the J gene lost 8 bases, with 16 bases spanning the gap. The CDR3 runs to 15 residues. In DNA form, the CDR3 reads TGTGCCAGCAGCCAACTCTTCGGGGCGAGGGACATTCAGTACTTC. Protein product: CASSQLFGARDIQYF.

This clonotype was seen a few times. The chain carries TRBV18 and TRBJ2-1; the match to TRBD2 covers 10 bases. This CDR3 is 15 amino acids long. J lost 8 bases, V lost 2 bases, and 6 bases had no gene match. Germline values: CDR1 KGHSH, CDR2 LQKENI. The CDR3 DNA is TGTGCCAGCTCACCATCAGCGGGAGGGGAGGATGAGCAGTTCTTC. This translates into CASSPSAGGEDEQFF. The full variable domain, rest sourced from reference TRBV18 and TRBJ2-1, is NAGVMQNPRHLVRRRGQEARLRCSPMKGHSHVYWYRQLPEEGLKFMVYLQKENIIDESGMPKERFSAEFPKEGPSILRIQQVVRGDSAAYFCASSPSAGGEDEQFFGPGTRLTVL.

This clonotype was detected only once. J is TRBJ2-7 and V is TRBV6-6; 8 bases map to TRBD2. Germline V gene data show CDR1 as MNHNY and CDR2 as SVGAGI (reference sequence). V dropped 3 bases and J dropped 7; count of bases not matched to a gene: 11. CDR3 size: 15 residues. CDR3 residues: CASSYGGGQINEQYF. CDR3 in DNA: TGTGCCAGCAGTTATGGCGGGGGGCAAATCAATGAGCAGTACTTC.

In regard to this clonotype: An end of the junction does not agree with germline; a read error may underlie this. In nucleotides, the CDR3 is TGTGCCAACAGCCGCCCGCAGGTCGTTAACACTGAAGCTTTCTTT. Translation: CANSRPQVVNTEAFF. The gene calls are TRBV4-2 and TRBJ1-1; the D is unclear. The CDR3 totals 15 residues. Germline assignment: CDR1 LGHNA and CDR2 YNFKEQ.

This clonotype was counted only a few times. This rearrangement joins TRBV12-3 or TRBV12-4 to TRBJ1-5; D not resolved. This CDR3 contains 13 residues. V was pared by 6 bases and J by 9 bases, with 15 bases between. The CDR3 nucleotides are TGTGCCAGCAGCTACGGCGGGCGGTCGCCCCAGCATTTT. Translating gives CASSYGGRSPQHF.

This clonotype was seen only a few times. The V and J genes are TRBV7-9 and TRBJ2-1; 8 bases line up with TRBD2. With 4 bases clipped from V and 4 bases from J, the junction kept 6 bases outside the gene matches. CDR3 length: 15 residues. Germline V lookup: CDR1 SEHNR, CDR2 FQNEAQ (reference sequence). CDR3 residues: CASSSPGLDYNEQFF. Here the CDR3 DNA reads TGTGCCAGCAGCTCCCCGGGACTAGATTACAATGAGCAGTTCTTC. The full variable domain, completed using reference TRBV7-9 and TRBJ2-1, is DTGVSQNPRHKITKRGQNVTFRCDPISEHNRLYWYRQTLGQGPEFLTYFQNEAQLEKSRLLSDRFSAERPKGSFSTLEIQRTEQGDSAMYLCASSSPGLDYNEQFFGPGTRLTVL.

The chain is built from TRBV4-3 and TRBJ1-1; no clear D gene. Trimming pared 3 bases from V and 1 base from J, leaving 9 bases between. CDR3 length: 14 residues. Germline CDR1 reads LGHNA; CDR2 reads YSLEER. The CDR3 DNA follows: TGCGCCAGCAGCCAGACCCGAGCGAACACTGAAGCTTTCTTT. Translated, it gives CASSQTRANTEAFF.

The chain links TRBV3-1 to TRBJ2-3, with 7 bases fitting TRBD2. The germline CDR1 and CDR2 sequences are LGHDT and YNNKEL (reference sequence). This CDR3 has 15 amino acids. V lost 6 bases, J lost 2 bases, and 8 bases stayed unmatched. This CDR3 is CASSFTGTNTDTQYF. The CDR3 coding sequence is TGTGCCAGCAGTTTCACCGGGACTAACACAGATACGCAGTATTTT.

This chain links TRBV20-1 with TRBJ1-1; D gene ambiguous. CDR3 length: 11 residues. V was shortened by 4 bases and J by 7 bases, with 10 bases between the two germline ends. The germline V gene has CDR1 DFQATT and CDR2 SNEGSKA (reference sequence). CDR3 sequence: CSAKWVIEAFF. The CDR3 DNA follows: TGCAGTGCTAAATGGGTTATTGAAGCTTTCTTT.

The table lists this clonotype with a few counts. The V and J genes are TRBV20-1 and TRBJ1-2; D is unresolved. Deletions cut 6 bases from V and 3 bases from J, with 11 bases between. The CDR3 is made up of 12 amino acids. Per the germline V gene, CDR1 is DFQATT and CDR2 is SNEGSKA (reference sequence). Here the CDR3 DNA reads TGCAGTGCCACCCCGGCGGACTATGGCTACACCTTC. It codes for CSATPADYGYTF.

The chain combines TRBV14 with TRBJ2-7; the D gene is possibly TRBD1 (6 bases). Looked up from germline, CDR1 is SGHDN and CDR2 is FVKESK. The CDR3 extends over 18 amino acids. V was clipped by 2 bases and J by 4 bases, with 24 bases between them. The CDR3: CASSQNTAQASRGYEQYF. CDR3 nucleotide sequence: TGTGCCAGCAGCCAAAATACAGCCCAAGCTAGCAGGGGATACGAGCAGTACTTC.

Concerning this clonotype itself: A junction end diverges from the germline sequence, so it may reflect a read error. CDR3 loop: CDSSQDSGSGETQYF. The CDR3 bases are TGTGACAGCAGCCAAGATAGCGGGAGCGGAGAGACCCAGTACTTC. The chain links TRBV4-2 to TRBJ2-5; 9 bases match TRBD2. Germline loops: CDR1 LGHNA, CDR2 YNFKEQ. This CDR3 spans 15 amino acids.

This clonotype occurred many times. The chain employs TRBV20-1 and TRBJ1-1; a weak D match, TRBD1 (6 bases). The CDR3 is 16 amino acids. Germline V gene data show CDR1 as DFQATT and CDR2 as SNEGSKA (reference sequence). Trimming took off 0 bases at V and 4 bases at J, with 18 bases between the two ends. The CDR3 DNA reads as TGCAGTGCTAGAGATCGCTTAACAGGGTTGGGCACTGAAGCTTTCTTT. Amino acids: CSARDRLTGLGTEAFF.

This clonotype was counted between two and nine times. The chain is built from TRBV12-3 or TRBV12-4 and TRBJ2-7, with no clear D. V was shortened by 4 bases and J by 0 bases, with 16 bases between the two germline ends. The CDR3 consists of 16 residues. Here the CDR3 reads CASSYLAARSSYEQYF. CDR3 in DNA: TGTGCCAGCAGTTACTTGGCAGCGCGAAGCTCCTACGAGCAGTACTTC.

The V call is TRBV6-6, the J call TRBJ1-5; no definite D call. The CDR3 has 15 residues. From germline, CDR1 is MNHNY and CDR2 SVGAGI (reference sequence). V lost 5 bases and J 4 bases, leaving 15 bases between the germline ends. CDR3 DNA sequence: TGTGCCAGCAGTCCAGGTTATGGTGGGAATCAGCCCCAGCATTTT. It specifies CASSPGYGGNQPQHF.

This clonotype was recorded many times. The gene calls are TRBV6-2 or TRBV6-3 and TRBJ1-2; D gene ambiguous. The CDR3 has 18 residues. Deletions cut 6 bases from V and 1 base from J, with 24 bases between. The germline gives CDR1 MNHEY, CDR2 SVGEGT. CDR3 sequence: CASSPSLGWPTFNYGYTF. DNA for the CDR3: TGTGCCAGCAGCCCCTCCCTGGGCTGGCCAACCTTTAACTATGGCTACACCTTC.

The chain combines TRBV24-1 with TRBJ2-5, with D uncertain. The V end was cut by 4 bases, the J end by 5 bases, with 10 bases between. Germline V CDR1 and CDR2: KGHDR, SFDVKD. The CDR3 is 13 residues long. CDR3 DNA: TGTGCCACCAGTGACGGCGGAGCGGAGACCCAGTACTTC. Amino acid sequence: CATSDGGAETQYF.

The chain links TRBV7-2 to TRBJ2-5, with D hard to call. The CDR3 runs to 11 residues. Germline V CDR1 and CDR2: SGHTA, FQGNSA. V was cut by 3 bases and J by 13 bases, with 12 bases left in between. Here the CDR3 DNA reads TGTGCCAGCAGCTTTCTCACAGTACCGTACTTC. It encodes CASSFLTVPYF.

This clonotype was picked up a small number of times. The chain couples TRBV6-1 to TRBJ2-3; 8 bases agree with TRBD2. V gave up 11 bases and J gave up 4 bases; unmatched junction bases: 5. The length of the CDR3 is 12 residues. In germline, CDR1 is MNHNS, CDR2 SASEGT. The DNA for the CDR3 is TGTGCCGGCGGACTAGCCGCAGATACGCAGTATTTT. This codes for CAGGLAADTQYF.

The V gene is TRBV7-2, the J gene TRBJ2-2; 12 bases fit TRBD2. Germline V gene sequence: CDR1 SGHTA, CDR2 FQGNSA. The junction had 9 bases not matched to a gene; V was cut back by 3 bases and J by 4 bases. The CDR3 sequence is 18 residues long. For the CDR3, the DNA is TGTGCCAGCAGCTTCCTAGCGGGGGGGCAGTCTATCACCGGGGAGCTGTTTTTT. This gives the protein CASSFLAGGQSITGELFF.